This T cell receptor beta chain was sequenced for a study of HIV-infected patients and healthy controls (TCRdb year 2014). Some background on the complete study: After three months of therapy, CD4 counts in about 90% of the 16 patients increased to a modest but significant degree while remaining below normal ranges. No consistent shift in CD8 counts was seen during early therapy, whereas a slight rise was seen in the CD4:CD8 ratio. Viral load fell below detection in 11 of 16 patients by the second bleed and in all patients following a further year of therapy. Relative to controls, total CDR3 counts per chain did not differ significantly, and patients lacked overall T-cell lymphocytopenia. Whether deep TCR repertoire sequencing of small blood samples from HIV patients could capture immune perturbation and reconstitution was tested in the study. On the study overall, not on this receptor specifically: Processing was restricted to sixteen HIV-infected individuals, which the authors judged to be a major constraint on the generalizability of the findings. Healthy control repertoires showed roughly threefold more distinct CDR3s and higher Shannon diversity than untreated HIV+ repertoires. In the study, no determination of donor HLA types was made. The dynamics of distinct T-cell subpopulations could not be separated, and sequencing depth was restricted, because whole blood was used. In the samples, alpha-beta chain pairing was left undetermined. Healthy controls shared more CDR3s between individuals than HIV+ patients, by Jaccard index and by count of highly shared sequences. Comparisons were complicated by unequal numbers of distinct sequences between patients and controls, and rare events from HIV-infected data were overweighted by size-matching. Alpha-chain CDR3s from MAIT cells appeared at high frequency in healthy controls but were severely depleted in HIV+ repertoires. The study cohorts differed slightly in age and sex profile, but those differences did not account for the observed differences in diversity. Oligoclonality may be reflected in the significantly higher mean Gini indices of HIV-infected repertoires compared with controls. During therapy, HIV-associated CDR3s significantly decreased in frequency, while CMV-associated CDR3s did not change significantly, though most became more frequent. In HIV-infected patients, the apparent post-therapy recovery of the Gini index was not replicated in size-matched repertoire data. Eight alpha and eight beta V genes showed significantly different mean usage between HIV-infected patients and controls.

Trimming leaves V shorter by 3 bases and J shorter by 6 bases, with the junction holding 15 bases beyond the gene matches. Inclusive of the bounding cysteine and phenylalanine, the CDR3 is 19 residues long. Only the CDR3 DNA is retained, 57 bases long and in frame from the first base. Whole blood was used without cell fractionation, so the repertoire reflected all unsorted peripheral T cells. For RNA extraction, an approximately 2.5 ml sample of peripheral blood was drawn into Tempus tubes. The first sixteen eligible patients were processed from the enrolled HIV-infected adults, who had not yet received antiretroviral therapy and were about to begin treatment. Patients were deemed ineligible for enrollment if they had febrile or AIDS-related illness, tumors, hepatitis B or C coinfection, immunomodulatory therapy, recent vaccination or treatment interruptions. Residual genomic DNA was removed with the TURBO-DNase kit and globin mRNA was depleted with GLOBINclear. The study collected pretreatment blood from HIV-infected patients just before antiretroviral therapy was started.

450 to 500 ng RNA was reverse transcribed with SuperScript III using primers against the alpha and beta constant regions. Separate alpha and beta chain libraries were generated by chain-specific third strand synthesis with multiplexing indices. The protocol used a single primer pair to amplify all rearrangements within a chain, which avoided primer bias, and attached molecular barcodes to each cDNA molecule. Purified cDNA was joined by T4 RNA Ligase 1 to a 5' RACE adapter carrying a random hexamer and the SP2 sequencing primer site. The authors primed second strand synthesis from the SP2 site with Phusion polymerase and used slow temperature ramps to favor optimal annealing. Two random hexamer sequences, both added before amplification and joined together, made up the 12-nucleotide barcode of each molecule. A brief initial PCR introduced P5 and P7 adapter elements together with a second index, and a roughly 23-cycle amplification PCR using P5s and P7 primers was subsequently performed. A total of about 25 PCR cycles were applied to the libraries, which were quantified on a Qubit, sized on a Bioanalyzer, and diluted to 4 nM. Sequencing of the normalized libraries was performed on an Illumina MiSeq with 2 x 250 paired-end kits. Into approximately 10 ul Tris-Cl, the reverse transcription reactions were eluted following cleanup on MinElute columns. The adapter ligations were run for 23 hours at 16 degrees C, and AMPure XP beads at a 1:1 ratio were afterwards used to clean them. From the authors' description of their analysis: A modified Decombinator processed the demultiplexed FASTQ files and output V, J, insert and barcode information. Sequences that shared a barcode but differed from the dominant sequence were treated as errors and discarded, and barcodes were clustered at Levenshtein distance 3 and counted to estimate the original cDNA molecules. The R packages ineq, vegan, igraph and RCytoscape were used for downstream analyses, together with IMGT nomenclature and CDR3 definitions. V gene usage was computed over distinct sequences, each TCR counted once to avoid skew from clonal expansion. Similarity networks connected unique CDR3 amino acid sequences within a donor whenever two sequences differed by a single Levenshtein edit. Published HIV-specific CDR3s (about 100 alpha, more than 600 beta) and CMV-specific CDR3s (around twelve alpha, 253 beta) were assembled and queried against the repertoires. It was shown by random subsampling to size-matched repertoires that the decreased diversity of patients was not caused by their lower sequence numbers. The raw public reads went through TCRdb reprocessing: fastp at Q25, MiXCR clone calling, in-frame beta chains kept. Entries are consolidated by CDR3 protein sequence, retaining the most common genes and DNA. The V and J calls were determined by TCRdb, not by the authors. This sample gives 9,500 to 15,000 distinct CDR3 sequences in total; around a tenth of them show up just once. The top ten clones comprise roughly a quarter of the sample.

Note on this clonotype: The antigen this receptor binds is unknown. Base qualities are not provided; no much larger clone lies one nucleotide away.

The sequence is built from TRBV12-3 or TRBV12-4 and TRBJ1-5; TRBD1 matches 12 bases in the middle. The specimen comprised blood, sampled before antiretroviral therapy. The receptor was derived from an adult with HIV infection. The donor label of this sample is uncertain. The CDR3 reads as follows: CASSLYPVGTGGAGQPQHF. In nucleotide form, the sequence is TGTGCCAGCAGTTTGTATCCCGTAGGGACAGGGGGCGCGGGTCAGCCCCAGCATTTT.